The 10 T cell receptor beta chains in this list originate from one sample, sequenced in a study of human T cells and chemical hapten exposure. TCRdb re-called the RACE reads with MiXCR, one entry per CDR3 protein. The data hold about 400,000 distinct CDR3 sequences, with about 6% observed a single time. Time point in this sample: patch test 2, 6 weeks after DPC sensitization. The treatment was: therapeutic diphenylcyclopropenone sensitization with weekly scalp DPC. This sample comprised whole blood, obtained in connection with sensitization to the hapten diphenylcyclopropenone (DPC). The receptors here all came from a woman between 18 and 29 years old with alopecia areata. Some clones in this sample may be carry-over from other donors' samples.

The genes are TRBV7-2 and TRBJ2-3; D gene ambiguous. Germline V lookup: CDR1 SGHTA, CDR2 FQGNSA. This CDR3 is 13 amino acids long. V lost 4 bases, J lost 6 bases, and 11 bases lay in between. This CDR3 is CASSSHPMDTQYF. CDR3 DNA: TGTGCCAGCAGCTCCCACCCCATGGATACGCAGTATTTT.

This clonotype was seen many times. The rearrangement joins TRBV27 to TRBJ1-4; D is ambiguous. The germline V and J ends were trimmed by 7 bases and 7 bases, with 13 bases remaining between them. Germline CDR1 reads MNHEY; CDR2 reads SMNVEV (reference sequence). The CDR3 is 13 amino acids. This chain's CDR3 is CASKDPTLEKLFF. The CDR3 nucleotides are TGTGCCAGCAAGGACCCCACCCTTGAAAAACTGTTTTTT.

The gene calls are TRBV6-6 and TRBJ2-7, with TRBD2 as a possible D gene (5 bases). V was trimmed by 6 bases and J by 7 bases, leaving 19 bases between them. This CDR3 contains 14 residues. Germline CDR1 is MNHNY and CDR2 is SVGAGI (reference sequence). CDR3 sequence reads: CASSPAGSIGEQYF. CDR3 in DNA: TGTGCCAGCAGCCCTGCTGGGAGTATAGGGGAGCAGTACTTC.

The chain combines TRBV6-6 with TRBJ1-2, with D hard to call. V lost 6 bases, J lost 4 bases, and 15 bases lay in between. The CDR3 has 14 residues. Germline loops: CDR1 MNHNY, CDR2 SVGAGI (reference sequence). The CDR3 spells CASSRAAATYGYTF. DNA for the CDR3: TGTGCCAGCAGCCGCGCGGCCGCCACCTATGGCTACACCTTC.

The J gene is TRBJ2-7, the V gene TRBV4-3; no definite D call. The CDR3 runs to 13 residues. The germline gives CDR1 LGHNA, CDR2 YSLEER. V shed 4 bases and J shed 7 bases, with 14 bases lying between them. CDR3 in DNA: TGCGCCAGCAGCCCCTCCGCGGCTGAGGAGCAGTACTTC. Its protein is CASSPSAAEEQYF.

The V gene is TRBV27, the J gene TRBJ2-5, with 14 bases fitting TRBD2. J was trimmed by 4 bases and V by 9 bases; bases with no gene match: 4. Germline V lookup: CDR1 MNHEY, CDR2 SMNVEV (reference sequence). This CDR3 contains 14 residues. The DNA of the CDR3 is TGTGCCAGTGGCGGGACTAGCGGGGGAGAGACCCAGTACTTC. Translating gives CASGGTSGGETQYF.

The chain carries TRBV12-3 or TRBV12-4 and TRBJ1-1; D perhaps matches TRBD1 (6 bases). This CDR3 has 15 residues. V was cut by 4 bases and J by 3 bases, with 15 bases left in between. In DNA form, the CDR3 reads TGTGCCAGCAGTTACGGTGCCCCAGGGGACACTGAAGCTTTCTTT. Translation gives CASSYGAPGDTEAFF.

This clonotype has more than one count but fewer than ten. V usage is TRBV6-2 or TRBV6-3 and J usage is TRBJ2-2; no definite D call. This CDR3 contains 16 residues. The V end lost 6 bases, the J end lost 0 bases, and 14 bases lay between the germline ends. The germline V gene has CDR1 MNHEY and CDR2 SVGEGT. The chain's CDR3 is CASSQPASTNTGELFF. The CDR3 bases are TGTGCCAGCAGCCAACCCGCCTCAACGAACACCGGGGAGCTGTTTTTT.

This clonotype was found a few times. The chain is built from TRBV6-1 and TRBJ2-3; D gene uncertain. The V end was cut by 3 bases, the J end by 12 bases, with 10 bases between. In germline, CDR1 is MNHNS, CDR2 SASEGT. CDR3 length: 11 residues. The CDR3 reads CASSEGRSQYF. In DNA, the CDR3 is TGTGCCAGCAGTGAGGGCCGATCCCAGTATTTT.

This rearrangement joins TRBV9 to TRBJ2-7; 9 bases agree with TRBD2. Trimming cost V 3 bases and J 2 bases; bases outside gene matches: 3. Per germline, CDR1 SGDLS and CDR2 YYNGEE. This CDR3 has 14 residues. The CDR3 protein is CASSGLAVTYEQYF. Here the CDR3 DNA reads TGTGCCAGCAGCGGACTAGCGGTTACCTACGAGCAGTACTTC.